The subject of this entry is one TCR beta chain. Its antigen remains undetermined. Within one base of it there is no much larger clone, and no base qualities were kept. This specimen belongs to a study of CD8+ T cells in alopecia areata (dated by TCRdb to 2017 to 2018). For context, the study as a whole: The treated patients, all with moderate-to-severe alopecia areata, were enrolled in an open-label pilot trial of oral tofacitinib given at 5 to 10 mg twice daily. Patients stayed on tofacitinib for 6 to 18 months and then had 6 months of follow-up off drug so that delayed response and recurrence could be assessed. Scalp clonality was compared across normal scalp (n=4), patchy alopecia areata scalp (n=8), and alopecia totalis/universalis scalp (n=8). The study used high-throughput TCRbeta sequencing to examine T cell clonal expansion in alopecia areata, in both the C3H/HeJ mouse model and human patients. Biopsies were taken from tofacitinib-treated patients at baseline and again at 4 and 24 weeks into treatment, and several of those patients also had a later scalp biopsy. TCRbeta CDR3 regions were amplified by immunoSEQ multiplex PCR with 35 Vbeta forward and 13 Jbeta reverse primers. Human TCRbeta sequencing covered scalp tissue and sorted CD4+ and CD8+ peripheral blood T cells from patchy and totalis/universalis alopecia areata patients and healthy controls. RNA was obtained with the PAXgene miRNA kit for fixed scalp, the miRNeasy kit for PBMCs, and the RNeasy kit for mouse skin.

Library preparation employed the immunoSEQ multiplex PCR assay. RNA was extracted from all samples and reverse transcribed into cDNA as template for TCR sequencing. SuperScript III was used for first-strand cDNA synthesis, primed with a 2:1 mix of oligo-dT and random hexamers. A synthetic immune receptor repertoire was used to measure amplification bias, and any remaining bias was corrected computationally. As for the original processing: Raw reads were preprocessed to remove errors, and CDR3 was defined according to IMGT conventions as the region from the conserved cysteine to phenylalanine. To get clonality, Shannon entropy was normalized by log2 of the number of productive unique TCRs and the result was subtracted from 1. Whether each scalp clone was CD4 or CD8 was inferred by checking scalp TCRbeta sequences against the CD4 and CD8 repertoires from sorted blood. This immuneACCESS table, as held by TCRdb, lists in-frame sequences with V and J called but not all clones. Of the missing ones, under half trace to an unresolved V gene in checked studies; the others have no known cause. V, J and clone size are taken as reported in that table, and D and trimming were inferred from the DNA itself. The sample records about 130,000 clones, 50% to 60% of which are singletons. The ten largest clonotypes hold 4.5% of the sample.

The research as a whole found: Scalp TCR repertoire analysis is complicated because resident alphabeta T cells in normal human skin are also sequenced, whereas mouse skin is dominated by gammadelta T cells. Higher clonality and more expanded CD8+ clones were observed in lesional scalp than in normal scalp, particularly in alopecia totalis/universalis, a finding suggestive of antigenic drive. Shared TCR sequences between patients were less evident than in mice, which may be partly attributable to HLA diversity in the patient population.

The sample's time point label, decoded: baseline before oral tofacitinib. From alopecia areata patients, peripheral blood was collected along with lesional scalp punch biopsies. PBMCs were separated by density centrifugation and stained for CD3, CD4 and CD8, after which CD4+ and CD8+ T cells were sorted on a FACSAria. The input for sequencing was CD4+ T cells sorted from blood, taken at week 0. The sequence came from a human donor with alopecia areata.

The DNA is TGTGCCAGCAGCTCGGGGGTGCGCACTGAAGCTTTCTTT. This gives the protein CASSSGVRTEAFF. This chain joins TRBV11-1 to TRBJ1-1, with a weak D call of TRBD1 (5 bases match). From cysteine to phenylalanine, the CDR3 is 13 amino acids long. Only the CDR3 portion is preserved as DNA: 39 bases, with reading frame beginning at the first base. V lost 4 bases and J lost 4 bases; the stretch between them is 10 bases long. CDR1 and CDR2 are read off the germline V gene (reference sequence) as SGHAT and FQDESV. Reference TRBV11-1 and TRBJ1-1 proteins supply the regions before and after the CDR3; the full variable domain is: EAEVAQSPRYKITEKSQAVAFWCDPISGHATLYWYRQILGQGPELLVQFQDESVVDDSQLPKDRFSAERLKGVDSTLKIQPAELGDSAMYLCASSSGVRTEAFFGQGTRLTVV.